Listed below are T cell receptor beta chains from one sample, sequenced in a study of blood T cells in healthy people across ages. TCRdb reanalysed the 5' RACE reads using MiXCR and keeps one entry per CDR3 protein. The repertoire holds about 1.8 million distinct CDR3 sequences, with 40% to 55% as singletons. Sample: blood. All receptors derive from a woman aged 40 to 50 in good health. The CDR3 runs from the conserved cysteine through the conserved F or W. The D gene is left open where the match is weak. Where a row states a size, it is once, few, many or the class of an expanded clone; other rows omit it.

v_gene: TRBV7-9
d_gene: -
j_gene: TRBJ2-3
abundance: -
CDR3nt: TGTGCCAGCAGCTTTAGACTCAAAGGGGGAGATACGCAGTATTTT
CDR3aa: CASSFRLKGGDTQYF

v_gene: TRBV6-2/TRBV6-3
d_gene: -
j_gene: TRBJ2-1
abundance: few
CDR3nt: TGTGCCAGCAATGGAGAACGGGGCAAGCAGGGCAATGAGCAGTTCTTC
CDR3aa: CASNGERGKQGNEQFF

v_gene: TRBV12-3/TRBV12-4
d_gene: TRBD1
j_gene: TRBJ1-2
abundance: few
CDR3nt: TGTGCCAGCAGTCTAACAGGGGTTGGCTACACCTTC
CDR3aa: CASSLTGVGYTF

v_gene: TRBV21-1
d_gene: -
j_gene: TRBJ2-5
abundance: -
CDR3nt: TGTGAGCCACCCAGACAAGAGACCCAGTACTTC
CDR3aa: CEPPRQETQYF

v_gene: TRBV25-1
d_gene: -
j_gene: TRBJ1-2
abundance: few
CDR3nt: TGTGCCAGCAGTGACCTAACAGGGATCGGAAACTATGGCTACACCTTC
CDR3aa: CASSDLTGIGNYGYTF

v_gene: TRBV9
d_gene: TRBD1
j_gene: TRBJ2-7
abundance: -
CDR3nt: TGTGCCAGCAGCGTAGCTGGGACAGCCACCTACGAGCAGTACTTC
CDR3aa: CASSVAGTATYEQYF

v_gene: TRBV20-1
d_gene: -
j_gene: TRBJ1-2
abundance: once
CDR3nt: TGCAGTGCTAGGGAGACAGCCAACTATGGCTACACCTTC
CDR3aa: CSARETANYGYTF

v_gene: TRBV29-1
d_gene: -
j_gene: TRBJ2-7
abundance: few
CDR3nt: TGCAGCGTTGGTACACCGAGCGGCGAGCAGTACTTC
CDR3aa: CSVGTPSGEQYF

v_gene: TRBV12-3/TRBV12-4
d_gene: TRBD2
j_gene: TRBJ2-7
abundance: -
CDR3nt: TGTGCCAGCAGCCCTAGCGGGGGTGCCCCCGAGCAGTACTTC
CDR3aa: CASSPSGGAPEQYF

v_gene: TRBV27
d_gene: -
j_gene: TRBJ2-7
abundance: -
CDR3nt: TGTGCCAGCAGTTTATATGGAACCCAGGGCAGGAGTGAGCAGTACTTC
CDR3aa: CASSLYGTQGRSEQYF

v_gene: TRBV27
d_gene: -
j_gene: TRBJ1-5
abundance: -
CDR3nt: TGTGCCAGCAGCTTGGTGGTTAATCAGCCCCAGCATTTT
CDR3aa: CASSLVVNQPQHF

v_gene: TRBV7-2
d_gene: TRBD2
j_gene: TRBJ2-4
abundance: many
CDR3nt: TGTGCCAGCAGCCAAGGGCGGGGGTCCGTAGCCAAAAACATTCAGTACTTC
CDR3aa: CASSQGRGSVAKNIQYF

v_gene: TRBV28
d_gene: -
j_gene: TRBJ2-7
abundance: -
CDR3nt: TGTGCCAGCTCCGTAAACAGCGACGAGCAGTACTTC
CDR3aa: CASSVNSDEQYF

v_gene: TRBV5-1
d_gene: -
j_gene: TRBJ2-5
abundance: -
CDR3nt: TGCGCCAGCAGCCCGCCCCCGGACGAGACCCAGTACTTC
CDR3aa: CASSPPPDETQYF

v_gene: TRBV9
d_gene: TRBD1
j_gene: TRBJ1-6
abundance: -
CDR3nt: TGTGCCAGCAGCGACCGACACGCAAGGGACAGCCGTAATTCACCCCTCCACTTT
CDR3aa: CASSDRHARDSRNSPLHF

v_gene: TRBV10-3
d_gene: -
j_gene: TRBJ2-2
abundance: -
CDR3nt: TGTGCCATCAGTGAGGGCCCGCACACCGGGGAGCTGTTTTTT
CDR3aa: CAISEGPHTGELFF

v_gene: TRBV20-1
d_gene: -
j_gene: TRBJ2-7
abundance: -
CDR3nt: TGCAGTGCTAGGTCCAGGTCAGCCTACGAGCAGTACTTC
CDR3aa: CSARSRSAYEQYF

v_gene: TRBV20-1
d_gene: -
j_gene: TRBJ2-3
abundance: -
CDR3nt: TGCAGCTTGGACAGTAACACAGATACGCAGTATTTT
CDR3aa: CSLDSNTDTQYF

v_gene: TRBV29-1
d_gene: -
j_gene: TRBJ2-5
abundance: -
CDR3nt: TGCAGCGTTGAAGATAATATGAGGCTCCAAGAGACCCAGTACTTC
CDR3aa: CSVEDNMRLQETQYF

v_gene: TRBV28
d_gene: -
j_gene: TRBJ2-7
abundance: -
CDR3nt: TGTGCCAGCAGAAACTCCCCACAGAAGACTACCTACGAGCAGTACTTC
CDR3aa: CASRNSPQKTTYEQYF

v_gene: TRBV6-1
d_gene: -
j_gene: TRBJ2-3
abundance: -
CDR3nt: TGTGCCAGCAGTGACGCATGGGTGGCAGATACGCAGTATTTT
CDR3aa: CASSDAWVADTQYF

v_gene: TRBV6-5
d_gene: -
j_gene: TRBJ2-5
abundance: -
CDR3nt: TGTGCCAGCAGTTACCGTTTACTAGTGGGCTACAATGAGCAGTACTTC
CDR3aa: CASSYRLLVGYNEQYF

v_gene: TRBV27
d_gene: TRBD1
j_gene: TRBJ2-7
abundance: -
CDR3nt: TGTGCCAGCAGTGTACTATCCTGGACAGGGGGCTCTGGGAGTTCCTACGAGCAGTACTTC
CDR3aa: CASSVLSWTGGSGSSYEQYF

v_gene: TRBV12-3/TRBV12-4
d_gene: TRBD2
j_gene: TRBJ2-3
abundance: -
CDR3nt: TGTGCCACCGCGGGGGGGCTTCGCACAGATACGCAGTATTTT
CDR3aa: CATAGGLRTDTQYF

v_gene: TRBV5-1
d_gene: TRBD2
j_gene: TRBJ2-1
abundance: -
CDR3nt: TGCGCCAGCAGCAACAGCGGGGGGGACTACAATGAGCAGTTCTTC
CDR3aa: CASSNSGGDYNEQFF

v_gene: TRBV20-1
d_gene: -
j_gene: TRBJ2-7
abundance: few
CDR3nt: TGCAGTGCTAGGAGGACATTATCCTACGAGCAGTACTTC
CDR3aa: CSARRTLSYEQYF

v_gene: TRBV20-1
d_gene: TRBD1
j_gene: TRBJ2-1
abundance: -
CDR3nt: TGCAGTGCGGTCCGGGACAGGGTACTTGATGAGCAGTTCTTC
CDR3aa: CSAVRDRVLDEQFF

v_gene: TRBV5-1
d_gene: -
j_gene: TRBJ2-7
abundance: -
CDR3nt: TGCGCCAGCAGCTTACGCTTGACAGGTAACAATGAGCAGTACTTC
CDR3aa: CASSLRLTGNNEQYF

v_gene: TRBV7-2
d_gene: TRBD2
j_gene: TRBJ2-1
abundance: -
CDR3nt: TGTGCCAGCAGCCCCTCATCTAGCGGGAGTTACAATGAGCAGTTCTTC
CDR3aa: CASSPSSSGSYNEQFF

v_gene: TRBV7-2
d_gene: -
j_gene: TRBJ2-1
abundance: -
CDR3nt: TGTGCCAGCAGCTCGACGTGGGGCGGGGATAGTGAGCAGTTCTTC
CDR3aa: CASSSTWGGDSEQFF

v_gene: TRBV28
d_gene: -
j_gene: TRBJ2-1
abundance: -
CDR3nt: TGTGCCAGCAGTCGTGTAAGGGGTAGGGACAATGAGCAGTTCTTC
CDR3aa: CASSRVRGRDNEQFF

v_gene: TRBV7-2
d_gene: -
j_gene: TRBJ2-5
abundance: many
CDR3nt: TGTGCCAGCAGCTCTAATCGGGGAGAGACCCAGTACTTC
CDR3aa: CASSSNRGETQYF

v_gene: TRBV20-1
d_gene: TRBD1
j_gene: TRBJ1-1
abundance: -
CDR3nt: TGCAGTGCTAGTATCAGGGGGTGGACTGAAGCTTTCTTT
CDR3aa: CSASIRGWTEAFF

v_gene: TRBV15
d_gene: TRBD2
j_gene: TRBJ2-1
abundance: -
CDR3nt: TGTGCCACCAGCGGTCGGGGGGGCGGGGGTTACAATGAGCAGTTCTTC
CDR3aa: CATSGRGGGGYNEQFF

v_gene: TRBV12-3/TRBV12-4
d_gene: -
j_gene: TRBJ1-1
abundance: few
CDR3nt: TGTGCCACCTACAAGGTCACTGAAGCTTTCTTT
CDR3aa: CATYKVTEAFF

v_gene: TRBV6-6
d_gene: -
j_gene: TRBJ2-1
abundance: few
CDR3nt: TGTGCCAGCAGCCCAGCCATTAATTCCTACAATGAGCAGTTCTTC
CDR3aa: CASSPAINSYNEQFF

v_gene: TRBV29-1
d_gene: -
j_gene: TRBJ1-2
abundance: few
CDR3nt: TGCAGCGTTGAAGATCGGGGGCCAGGGAGGCCCTCTAACTATGGCTACACCTTC
CDR3aa: CSVEDRGPGRPSNYGYTF

v_gene: TRBV27
d_gene: -
j_gene: TRBJ2-3
abundance: once
CDR3nt: TGTGCCAGCGGCCCCTCGGGACAGCGGGGAGATACGCAGTATTTT
CDR3aa: CASGPSGQRGDTQYF

v_gene: TRBV7-9
d_gene: TRBD2
j_gene: TRBJ2-4
abundance: -
CDR3nt: TGTGCCAGCAGCTTGACTAGCGGGGGGTCTGTAGCCAAAAACATTCAGTACTTC
CDR3aa: CASSLTSGGSVAKNIQYF

v_gene: TRBV2
d_gene: TRBD1
j_gene: TRBJ2-5
abundance: -
CDR3nt: TGTGCCAGCACCTACTATCCGGGACAGGGCATGAAGACCCAGTACTTC
CDR3aa: CASTYYPGQGMKTQYF

v_gene: TRBV20-1
d_gene: TRBD2
j_gene: TRBJ2-7
abundance: few
CDR3nt: TGCAGTGCTATGAGTAGCGGGAGGGAATACGAGCAGTACTTC
CDR3aa: CSAMSSGREYEQYF